The subject of this entry is one TCR beta chain. These data come from a study of blood T cell repertoires in COVID-19. In germline, CDR1 is MGHRA, CDR2 YSYEKL. This CDR3 contains 14 residues. The V and J ends lost 4 bases and 7 bases respectively, with 11 bases between them. Original processing notes: It was from reference gene primer amplification that nucleated cell counts were estimated. Produced via immunoSEQ multiplex PCR; TCRdb's table is partial and in-frame only. V and J calls and clone size are copied from that table; D and trimming were computed from the DNA. Here the sample spans approximately 360,000 clones, 80% to 85% being singletons.

The chain recombines TRBV4-1 with TRBJ1-6, with D unclear. The sequenced sample consisted of PBMCs or T cells enriched from blood (not recorded which). This TCR was sampled from a woman between 45 and 60 years old who had recovered from COVID-19. The CDR3 DNA reads as TGCGCCAGCAGCCGTTTAGTCCTGAATTCACCCCTCCACTTT. Encoded protein: CASSRLVLNSPLHF.